This T cell receptor (beta chain) was sequenced in a study of T cell changes during pregnancy in multiple sclerosis. Produced via immunoSEQ multiplex PCR; TCRdb's table is partial and in-frame only. The table lists around 33,000 clones, around 90% of them singletons. The germline V gene has CDR1 MGHRA and CDR2 YSYEKL. The CDR3 has 15 residues. V gave up 2 bases and J gave up 5 bases, with 15 bases separating them. The sample was CD4+ T cells from peripheral blood mononuclear cells, taken after pregnancy. The J gene is TRBJ1-1, the V gene TRBV4-1, with D possibly matching TRBD1 (6 bases). The clonotype originates from a female donor with multiple sclerosis, enrolled in a pregnancy study. The CDR3: CASSQPTGGQTEAFF. In DNA form, the CDR3 reads TGCGCCAGCAGCCAACCCACGGGGGGCCAAACTGAAGCTTTCTTT.